This T cell receptor (beta chain) originates from a study of blood T cell repertoires in COVID-19. The method was immunoSEQ multiplex PCR; TCRdb's version includes in-frame clones alone and lacks a portion of them. The top ten clones hold around 1.9% of a sample with approximately 300,000 clones, 85% of them seen once. V lost 4 bases to trimming and J lost 10 bases; unmatched junction nucleotides: 15. This CDR3 spans 17 amino acids. Germline V gives CDR1 ENHRY, CDR2 SYGVKD. This sequence was found in a woman aged 25 to 39 who had been exposed to COVID-19. The sequenced sample was PBMCs or T cells enriched from blood (not recorded which). The chain carries TRBV10-3 and TRBJ2-1, with 11 bases aligning to TRBD2. The CDR3 reads CAISAGLTSGTVGEQFF. The CDR3 region has the DNA TGTGCCATCAGTGCGGGGCTGACTAGCGGGACCGTCGGCGAGCAGTTCTTC.